The next 14 T cell receptor beta chains were all read from a single sample in a study of beta chain features in type 1 diabetes. The study, taken as a whole, reports: The study found moderately but significantly shorter TCRB CDR3s in all four CD4+ subsets of Type 1 diabetes patients.

The entirety of the isolated RNA underwent reverse transcription, so expressed TCRB transcripts were sequenced. Sequencing used immunoSEQ multiplex PCR; TCRdb keeps in-frame clones, though not all of them. Altogether approximately 70,000 clones are present, just under 50% being singletons, with the ten largest covering about 0.7%. Antigens for these TCRs are unknown. Sequencing was done on a sample of central memory CD4+ T cells from blood. These receptors originate from a man under 40 with type 1 diabetes.

A few counts support this clone. This chain connects TRBV29-1 to TRBJ2-5; D possibly corresponds to TRBD2 (6 bases). Deletions cut 7 bases from V and 2 bases from J, with 17 bases between. The length of the CDR3 is 14 residues. The V gene's germline CDR1 is SQVTM and CDR2 ANQGSEA. Written as DNA, the CDR3 is TGCAGCGGGTCCCCGGGGGTGTGGCAAGAGACCCAGTACTTC. This encodes CSGSPGVWQETQYF.

The chain employs TRBV6-4 and TRBJ2-1; 8 bases are shared with TRBD2. The germline V gene has CDR1 MRHNA and CDR2 SNTAGT. The CDR3 extends over 15 amino acids. Losses at the gene ends were 0 bases for V and 2 bases for J; bases not matched to a gene: 0. CDR3 sequence: CASSDSSGAYNEQFF. CDR3 nucleotide sequence: TGTGCCAGCAGTGACTCTAGCGGGGCCTACAATGAGCAGTTCTTC.

This clone has more than one count but fewer than ten. The chain has TRBV7-2 and TRBJ1-1; TRBD1 agrees at 9 bases. The CDR3 runs 14 residues. V lost 0 bases to trimming and J lost 4 bases; unmatched junction nucleotides: 0. Germline assignment: CDR1 SGHTA and CDR2 FQGNSA. The chain's CDR3 is CASSLATGGTEAFF. The CDR3 DNA sequence: TGTGCCAGCAGCTTAGCGACAGGGGGCACTGAAGCTTTCTTT.

CDR3 loop: CASSRVQGTEAFF. For the CDR3, the DNA is TGTGCCAGCAGCCGCGTCCAGGGGACTGAAGCTTTCTTT. The chain links TRBV2 to TRBJ1-1; a weak D match, TRBD1 (6 bases). CDR1 and CDR2 from the germline V gene are SNHLY and FYNNEI. This CDR3 spans 13 amino acids. The germline V and J ends were trimmed by 6 bases and 5 bases, with 13 bases remaining between them. Looking up the rest from reference TRBV2 and TRBJ1-1 gives the full variable domain: EPEVTQTPSHQVTQMGQEVILRCVPISNHLYFYWYRQILGQKVEFLVSFYNNEISEKSEIFDDQFSVERPDGSNFTLKIRSTKLEDSAMYFCASSRVQGTEAFFGQGTRLTVV.

V gene TRBV11-3 combines with J gene TRBJ2-1; 12 nucleotides line up with TRBD1. The junction had 10 bases not matched to a gene; V was cut back by 6 bases and J by 10 bases. Germline V gives CDR1 SGHNT, CDR2 YENEEA. The CDR3 is made up of 15 amino acids. The CDR3 protein is CASRPPGQGAWEQFF. Written as DNA, the CDR3 is TGTGCCAGCAGACCCCCGGGACAGGGGGCTTGGGAGCAGTTCTTC. The full variable domain, in which reference TRBV11-3 and TRBJ2-1 provide the parts outside the CDR3, is EAGVVQSPRYKIIEKKQPVAFWCNPISGHNTLYWYLQNLGQGPELLIRYENEEAVDDSQLPKDRFSAERLKGVDSTLKIQPAELGDSAVYLCASRPPGQGAWEQFFGPGTRLTVL.

This clone was detected a few times. The chain is built from TRBV5-5 and TRBJ2-4, with D possibly being TRBD1 (6 bases). V was shortened by 0 bases and J by 6 bases, with 10 bases between the two germline ends. Looked up from germline, CDR1 is SGHKS and CDR2 is YYEKEE (reference sequence). This CDR3 is built from 14 residues. The CDR3: CASSLAGAGNIQYF. The CDR3 DNA reads as TGTGCCAGCAGCTTGGCAGGGGCCGGAAACATTCAGTACTTC.

The chain carries TRBV10-2 and TRBJ1-5, with 7 positions matching TRBD1. The CDR3 extends over 17 amino acids. The junction had 8 bases not matched to a gene; V was cut back by 3 bases and J by 0 bases. Germline assignment: CDR1 WSHSY and CDR2 SAAADI. CDR3 residues: CASSDFRQGHSNQPQHF. The CDR3 DNA reads TGCGCCAGCAGTGACTTTAGACAGGGACATAGCAATCAGCCCCAGCATTTT.

The chain has TRBV9 and TRBJ1-2; the D is unclear. Trimming removed 0 bases at V and 0 bases at J, with 9 bases between. The CDR3 runs to 15 residues. Germline V gene lookup returns CDR1 SGDLS and CDR2 YYNGEE. The CDR3 nucleotides read TGTGCCAGCAGCGTAGCTCACGGAGCTAACTATGGCTACACCTTC. Its translation: CASSVAHGANYGYTF.

This clone was counted a single time. This chain uses TRBV11-3 with TRBJ2-4; D is perhaps TRBD1 (6 bases). CDR1 and CDR2 (germline): SGHNT, YENEEA. Trimming removed 5 bases at V and 10 bases at J, with 21 bases between. This CDR3 has 15 residues. CDR3 nucleotide sequence: TGTGCCAGCAGCCCCTCCACAGGGTTAGGCCCAATTCAGTACTTC. Translating it yields CASSPSTGLGPIQYF.

In this sample, this clone turned up once. V usage is TRBV5-4 and J usage is TRBJ2-5; 9 bases map to TRBD2. The CDR3 is 15 amino acids. CDR1 SGHNT and CDR2 YYREEE come from the germline V gene (reference sequence). J gave up 1 base and V 4 bases, and 5 bases lay outside the gene matches. The chain's CDR3 is CASSLPGLAQETQYF. The DNA for the CDR3 is TGTGCCAGCAGCCTTCCGGGACTAGCCCAAGAGACCCAGTACTTC.

The rearrangement joins TRBV7-8 to TRBJ2-7, with TRBD2 matching 8 bases. The germline V gene encodes CDR1 SGHVS and CDR2 FQNEAQ. The CDR3 sequence is 17 residues long. V trimming: 4 bases; J trimming: 0 bases; junction bases outside the gene matches: 11. The CDR3 bases are TGTGCCAGCAGCTCTCCGCTGAAGCGGGGGAGCTCCTACGAGCAGTACTTC. Translation: CASSSPLKRGSSYEQYF.

In this sample, this clone turned up a few times. This CDR3 reads CASSTQGNEQFF. In nucleotides, the CDR3 is TGTGCCAGCAGTACACAGGGCAATGAGCAGTTCTTC. V is TRBV2 and J is TRBJ2-1; D might be TRBD1 (6 bases). Germline CDR1 SNHLY, CDR2 FYNNEI. This CDR3 contains 12 residues. The germline V and J ends were trimmed by 5 bases and 6 bases, with 8 bases remaining between them.

This clone was seen a few times. This chain joins TRBV5-1 and TRBJ2-1; 8 nucleotides align to TRBD2. Trimming at V came to 8 bases and at J to 0 bases, leaving 7 bases not matched to a gene. The CDR3 has 15 amino acids. CDR1 is SGHRS, CDR2 YFSETQ, per germline. CDR3 in amino acids: CARRTSGDSYNEQFF. The CDR3 DNA reads TGCGCCAGGCGAACTAGCGGTGACTCCTACAATGAGCAGTTCTTC.

V is TRBV7-9 and J is TRBJ2-3; TRBD2 matches 7 bases. The CDR3 is 17 residues long. The germline CDR1 and CDR2 sequences are SEHNR and FQNEAQ (reference sequence). Trimming cost V 3 bases and J 3 bases; bases outside gene matches: 12. In DNA form, the CDR3 reads TGTGCCAGCAGCTTGGGGCGGGCTAGCGGATTAACAGATACGCAGTATTTT. Protein product: CASSLGRASGLTDTQYF.